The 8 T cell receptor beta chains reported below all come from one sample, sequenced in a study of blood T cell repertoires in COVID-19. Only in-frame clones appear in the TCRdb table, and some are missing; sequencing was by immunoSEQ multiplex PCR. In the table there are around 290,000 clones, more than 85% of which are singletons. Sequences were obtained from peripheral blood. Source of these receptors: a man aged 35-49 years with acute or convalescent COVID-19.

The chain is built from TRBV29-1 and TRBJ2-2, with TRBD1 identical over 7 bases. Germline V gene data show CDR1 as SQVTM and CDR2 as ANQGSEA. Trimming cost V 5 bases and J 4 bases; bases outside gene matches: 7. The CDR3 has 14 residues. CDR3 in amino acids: CSVLRTGLTGELFF. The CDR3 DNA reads TGCAGCGTTTTACGGACAGGTCTCACCGGGGAGCTGTTTTTT.

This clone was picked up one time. The CDR3: CASSYPGQQNTEAFF. For the CDR3, the DNA is TGTGCCAGCAGTTACCCCGGACAGCAAAACACTGAAGCTTTCTTT. The chain employs TRBV6-6 and TRBJ1-1, with D perhaps TRBD1 (6 bases). CDR3 length equals 15 residues. The germline CDR1 and CDR2 sequences are MNHNY and SVGAGI (reference sequence). Deletions cut 2 bases from V and 2 bases from J, with 12 bases between.

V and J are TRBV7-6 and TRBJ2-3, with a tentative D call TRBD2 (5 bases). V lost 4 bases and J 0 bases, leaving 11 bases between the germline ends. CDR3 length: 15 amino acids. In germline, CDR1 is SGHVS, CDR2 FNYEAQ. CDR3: CASSSTRASTDTQYF. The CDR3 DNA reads TGTGCCAGCAGCTCTACTAGAGCTAGCACAGATACGCAGTATTTT.

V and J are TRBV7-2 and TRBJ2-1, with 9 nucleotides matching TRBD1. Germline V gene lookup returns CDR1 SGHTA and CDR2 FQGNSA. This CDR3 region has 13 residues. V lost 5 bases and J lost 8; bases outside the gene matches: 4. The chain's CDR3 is CASSRDRAHEQFF. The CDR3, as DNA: TGTGCCAGCAGCAGGGACAGGGCCCATGAGCAGTTCTTC.

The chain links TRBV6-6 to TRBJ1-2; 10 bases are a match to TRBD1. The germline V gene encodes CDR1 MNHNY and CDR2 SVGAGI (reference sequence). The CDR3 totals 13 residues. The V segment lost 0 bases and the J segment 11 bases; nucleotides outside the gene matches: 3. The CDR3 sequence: CASSYSRDRGYTF. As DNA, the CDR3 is TGTGCCAGCAGTTACTCGCGGGACAGGGGTTACACCTTC.

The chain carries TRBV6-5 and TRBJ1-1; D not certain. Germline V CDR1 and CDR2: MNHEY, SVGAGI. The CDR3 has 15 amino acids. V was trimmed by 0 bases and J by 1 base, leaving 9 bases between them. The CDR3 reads CASSYSPPGNTEAFF. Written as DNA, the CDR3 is TGTGCCAGCAGTTACTCCCCGCCGGGGAACACTGAAGCTTTCTTT.

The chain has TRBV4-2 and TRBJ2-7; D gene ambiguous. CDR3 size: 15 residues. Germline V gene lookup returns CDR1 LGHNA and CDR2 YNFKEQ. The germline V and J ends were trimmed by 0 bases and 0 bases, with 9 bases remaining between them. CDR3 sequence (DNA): TGTGCCAGCAGCCAAGACCGCTTTAGCTCCTACGAGCAGTACTTC. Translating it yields CASSQDRFSSYEQYF.

The CDR3 protein is CASSLNRGHSSYNSPLHF. In DNA form, the CDR3 reads TGTGCCAGCAGCTTGAACAGGGGCCATAGCTCCTATAATTCACCCCTCCACTTT. V and J are TRBV5-5 and TRBJ1-6, with 7 positions matching TRBD1. Germline CDR1 is SGHKS and CDR2 is YYEKEE (reference sequence). The CDR3 has 18 amino acids. The trim removed 1 base at V and 0 bases at J, leaving 7 bases unmatched.